The 24 T cell receptor beta chains presented below share a single source sample, sequenced in a study of cytomegalovirus exposure and HLA in healthy donors. The primer mix had 60 Vbeta and 13 Jbeta primers. The data were produced by immunoSEQ multiplex PCR, yet TCRdb's version contains in-frame clones alone and is incomplete. The sample includes about 150,000 clones, 60% to 80% of them seen just once. Material: PBMCs. These receptors came from a male donor in good health and CMV-seronegative.

This chain links TRBV6-1 with TRBJ1-2, with TRBD1 as a possible D gene (5 bases). Germline V gene sequence: CDR1 MNHNS, CDR2 SASEGT. Trimming stripped 2 bases from V and 4 bases from J, with 11 bases between. The CDR3 spans 14 residues. CDR3 bases: TGTGCCAGCAGTGAACTGGGGCAGGTCTATGGCTACACCTTC. Residues: CASSELGQVYGYTF.

Concerning this clone: The junction does not match germline at one end; this may be a read error. V is TRBV7-9 and J is TRBJ1-2, with 8 bases matching TRBD1. Germline V CDR1 and CDR2: SEHNR, FQNEAQ (reference sequence). The CDR3 spans 14 residues. The CDR3 spells CSSSSGQGNYGYTF. The CDR3 DNA sequence: TGTTCCAGCAGCTCAGGACAGGGTAACTATGGCTACACCTTC.

The chain's CDR3 is CASSQVAGATYNEQFF. Here the CDR3 DNA reads TGTGCCAGCAGCCAAGTTGCGGGGGCAACCTACAATGAGCAGTTCTTC. J is TRBJ2-1 and V is TRBV14; TRBD2 might be the D (7 bases). The CDR3 is 16 residues long. V lost 1 base and J 2 bases, leaving 12 bases between the germline ends. CDR1 is SGHDN and CDR2 is FVKESK in the germline V gene.

This clone appeared a single time. This chain links TRBV2 with TRBJ1-6; 7 bases map to TRBD1. With V trimmed by 3 bases and J by 9 bases, 5 bases remained unmatched. CDR1 is SNHLY and CDR2 is FYNNEI in the germline V gene. The CDR3 sequence is 14 residues long. The CDR3 DNA reads as TGTGCCAGCAGTGAGAGACAGGGCAGTTCACCCCTCCACTTT. Its translation: CASSERQGSSPLHF.

The rearrangement links TRBV29-1 to TRBJ2-1; D ambiguous. Germline values: CDR1 SQVTM, CDR2 ANQGSEA. This CDR3 region has 12 residues. Trimming removed 0 bases at V and 8 bases at J, with 8 bases between. DNA of the CDR3: TGCAGCGTTGAAGAAAACACCGATGAGCAGTTCTTC. Its translation is CSVEENTDEQFF.

The gene calls are TRBV6-6 and TRBJ1-4; D is perhaps TRBD1 (6 bases). The CDR3 spans 15 residues. The germline V gene encodes CDR1 MNHNY and CDR2 SVGAGI (reference sequence). The ends were cut back, 2 bases at V and 7 bases at J, with 14 bases in the middle. Written as DNA, the CDR3 is TGTGCCAGCAGTTACCCGACAGGAACACTTGAAAAACTGTTTTTT. Translation: CASSYPTGTLEKLFF.

The chain has TRBV11-2 and TRBJ2-7, with TRBD2 as a possible D gene (6 bases). Germline CDR1 reads SGHAT; CDR2 reads FQNNGV. CDR3 length equals 13 residues. The V end lost 1 base, the J end lost 4 bases, and 8 bases lay between the germline ends. CDR3 sequence (DNA): TGTGCCAGCAGCTTAGGAGGGACTTACGAGCAGTACTTC. Its protein product is CASSLGGTYEQYF.

The rearrangement joins TRBV6-6 to TRBJ2-2; D is ambiguous. CDR3 size: 12 residues. The V and J ends lost 2 bases and 7 bases respectively, with 5 bases between them. The germline V gene encodes CDR1 MNHNY and CDR2 SVGAGI (reference sequence). In DNA, the CDR3 is TGTGCCAGCAGTTACCCCCTCGGGGAGCTGTTTTTT. Its translation is CASSYPLGELFF.

The rearrangement uses TRBV9 and TRBJ2-3, with 10 bases lining up with TRBD2. V lost 2 bases and J lost 5; bases outside the gene matches: 2. This CDR3 has 14 amino acids. Germline loops: CDR1 SGDLS, CDR2 YYNGEE. The CDR3 DNA sequence: TGTGCCAGCAGCGTGCGACTAGCGGGAGATACGCAGTATTTT. Amino acid sequence: CASSVRLAGDTQYF.

The chain is built from TRBV6-1 and TRBJ2-5; 9 bases match TRBD1. The J call is uncertain, as TRBJ2-7 better fits the DNA end. The CDR3 totals 14 residues. Germline CDR1 MNHNS, CDR2 SASEGT. This chain's CDR3 is CASSETGGPYEQYF. CDR3 sequence (DNA): TGTGCCAGCAGTGAGACAGGGGGTCCCTACGAGCAGTACTTC.

The CDR3 bases are TGTGCCAGCAGTTACGTTCTAGCGGGCTCCTACGAGCAGTACTTC. Its translation is CASSYVLAGSYEQYF. The V and J genes are TRBV6-5 and TRBJ2-5; 8 bases match TRBD2. The assigned J gene may be wrong: the sequence end matches TRBJ2-7 better. CDR1 is MNHEY, CDR2 SVGAGI, per germline. This CDR3 spans 15 amino acids.

This clone was recorded a few times. This chain links TRBV5-1 with TRBJ2-1; a weak D match, TRBD1 (6 bases). The CDR3 has 16 residues. Looked up from germline, CDR1 is SGHRS and CDR2 is YFSETQ. Between the trimmed V and J ends, which lost 3 bases and 0 bases, there was a span of 13 bases. The CDR3, as DNA: TGCGCCAGCAGCTGGCGACAGGCGAGCTCCTACAATGAGCAGTTCTTC. This translates into CASSWRQASSYNEQFF.

A few counts support this clone. The chain joins TRBV27 to TRBJ1-2; maybe TRBD1 (6 bases). The CDR3 consists of 13 residues. Trimming removed 4 bases from V and 2 bases from J, with 8 bases in between. Germline CDR1 reads MNHEY; CDR2 reads SMNVEV (reference sequence). The CDR3 sequence is CASSSGQNYGYTF. The CDR3 coding sequence is TGTGCCAGCAGTTCTGGACAGAACTATGGCTACACCTTC.

Note on this clone: The junction and the germline gene differ at one end; a read error may be behind it. The rearrangement links TRBV7-9 to TRBJ2-7; 13 nucleotides agree with TRBD2. Germline V gene sequence: CDR1 SEHNR, CDR2 FQNEAQ (reference sequence). The CDR3 loop spans 17 amino acids. CDR3 DNA sequence: TGTTCCAGCAGCTACGGGACTAGCGGGAACCAAGCCTACGAGCAGTACTTC. Translation gives CSSSYGTSGNQAYEQYF.

The rearrangement links TRBV6-6 to TRBJ1-4; D not certain. Germline CDR1 MNHNY, CDR2 SVGAGI (reference sequence). The CDR3 consists of 13 residues. Trimming cost V 7 bases and J 5 bases, with 11 bases left between them. The CDR3: CASIRLKNEKLFF. In DNA, the CDR3 is TGTGCCAGCATTCGACTGAAAAATGAAAAACTGTTTTTT.

This clone was seen a handful of times. V usage is TRBV7-7 and J usage is TRBJ2-2; tentative D call: TRBD1 (5 bases). Per the germline V gene, CDR1 is SSHAT and CDR2 is FNYEAQ (reference sequence). This CDR3 region has 16 residues. Trimming cost V 5 bases and J 2 bases, with 15 bases left between them. For the CDR3, the DNA is TGTGCCAGCAGCCTACTGATGCAGGGTAACACCGGGGAGCTGTTTTTT. Protein product: CASSLLMQGNTGELFF.

The table lists this clone with a count of one. This chain uses TRBV23-1 with TRBJ2-4, with 9 bases identical to TRBD1. TRBV23-1 is an open reading frame, and its role is uncertain. The trim removed 2 bases at V and 1 base at J, leaving 3 bases unmatched. This CDR3 region has 16 residues. The CDR3 nucleotides read TGCGCCAGCAGTCAAGCCGGACAGGGGGCCAAAAACATTCAGTACTTC. Its protein product is CASSQAGQGAKNIQYF.

V usage is TRBV10-3 and J usage is TRBJ2-7; 7 bases agree with TRBD2. Trimming removed 0 bases from V and 0 bases from J; junction bases left unmatched: 5. The CDR3 covers 16 residues. Per the germline V gene, CDR1 is ENHRY and CDR2 is SYGVKD. DNA for the CDR3: TGTGCCATCAGTGAGTCGGGCGGGGGAAGCTCCTACGAGCAGTACTTC. This gives the protein CAISESGGGSSYEQYF.

This chain connects TRBV4-1 to TRBJ2-1; 12 bases match TRBD2. J gave up 1 base and V 1 base, and 8 bases lay outside the gene matches. CDR3 length equals 19 residues. From germline, CDR1 is MGHRA and CDR2 YSYEKL. CDR3: CASSQGGTSGYGSYNEQFF. Here the CDR3 DNA reads TGCGCCAGCAGCCAAGGAGGGACTAGCGGGTATGGTTCCTACAATGAGCAGTTCTTC.

In nucleotides, the CDR3 is TGTGCCAGCAGACCGACCGGTGGGGGAGGCAGAGATACGCAGTATTTT. Translation gives CASRPTGGGGRDTQYF. J is TRBJ2-3 and V is TRBV7-9; D may be TRBD2 (6 bases). V was clipped by 6 bases and J by 5 bases, with 21 bases between them. The CDR3 totals 16 residues. Germline lookup yields CDR1 SEHNR and CDR2 FQNEAQ (reference sequence).

V usage is TRBV6-5 and J usage is TRBJ2-3; 9 nucleotides agree with TRBD1. The CDR3 contains 15 residues. Germline lookup yields CDR1 MNHEY and CDR2 SVGAGI. The ends lost 11 bases at V and 4 bases at J; junction bases unmatched: 13. The CDR3 DNA reads TGTGCCCCTCCCCCAAAGACAGGGGGGGCAGATACGCAGTATTTT. Protein sequence: CAPPPKTGGADTQYF.

The chain employs TRBV18 and TRBJ1-1; TRBD1 aligns across 7 bases. Germline V gene sequence: CDR1 KGHSH, CDR2 LQKENI. V was pared by 1 base and J by 0 bases, with 2 bases of the junction left unmatched. The CDR3 runs 15 residues. As DNA, the CDR3 is TGTGCCAGCTCACCACTAGGGGGCGTGAACACTGAAGCTTTCTTT. Encoded protein: CASSPLGGVNTEAFF.

This clone was seen only a few times. V gene TRBV6-1 combines with J gene TRBJ2-7; 9 positions agree with TRBD2. The CDR3 length is 15 residues. CDR1 and CDR2 (germline): MNHNS, SASEGT. V shed 3 bases and J 4 bases; nucleotides not matched to a gene: 7. The CDR3, as DNA: TGTGCCAGCAGTGACCCGCGGGAGGGCCGGTACGAGCAGTACTTC. This codes for CASSDPREGRYEQYF.

The table lists this clone with a count of one. This chain links TRBV19 with TRBJ1-6; 7 nucleotides match TRBD1. CDR1 and CDR2 (germline): LNHDA, SQIVND (reference sequence). This CDR3 spans 16 amino acids. V lost 5 bases to trimming and J lost 0 bases; unmatched junction nucleotides: 4. The CDR3 nucleotides are TGTGCCAGTAGTCAACAGGGGAGCTCCTATAATTCACCCCTCCACTTT. Amino acids: CASSQQGSSYNSPLHF.